This T cell receptor beta chain was retrieved from a study of cytomegalovirus exposure and HLA in healthy donors. Study outcomes and limitations: That first-cohort TCR clusters tended to co-occur in the 90 to 150 validation repertoires was found in a later analysis. Cytomegalovirus association was listed for 170 or so TCR beta chains.

Some clones are missing from TCRdb's copy, which holds only in-frame ones; the method was immunoSEQ multiplex PCR. The profile covers more than 55,000 clones, with around 95% appearing a single time and about 0.63% taken by the ten largest. The CDR3 extends over 15 amino acids. Per germline, CDR1 SGHRS and CDR2 YFSETQ. J gave up 2 bases and V 0 bases, and 1 base lay outside the gene matches. As for this clone: Its antigen is currently unknown.

This sequence was found in a woman under 30 in good health and CMV-seronegative. The chain combines TRBV5-1 with TRBJ2-5; 10 bases are a match to TRBD2. Sequenced input: PBMCs. The chain's CDR3 is CASSLVLAGQETQYF. For the CDR3, the DNA is TGCGCCAGCAGCTTGGTACTAGCGGGGCAAGAGACCCAGTACTTC.